The TCR beta chain described here comes from a study of blood T cell repertoires in COVID-19 (dated by TCRdb to 2020 to 2021). For the wider study: Samples from collaborators originated in the United States, Italy and Spain and spanned both the acute and convalescent phases of COVID-19. The prospective study material was composed of cDNA or gDNA derived from T cells, B-cell-depleted T cells, or PBMCs. The dataset comprised deeply sampled blood TCRbeta repertoires from subjects exposed to, actively infected with, or recovered from COVID-19. The repertoires were released in a freely available public database meant as a resource for research on the immune response to SARS-CoV-2. Samples came from the ongoing ImmuneRACE study (first 160 participants) plus 1,254 subjects from 6 global collaborators. Sample metadata almost always included a de-identified subject ID, COVID-19 status, age in years and sex. Where HLA class I and class II types were available, the types were taken from metadata supplied by the sample provider, not from assay-based typing. The study at large found these results: Clinical and demographic metadata were provided uncurated, with the amount varying by source and participant.

TCRbeta CDR3 regions were amplified from genomic DNA using the immunoSEQ Assay, a bias-controlled multiplex PCR. The published analysis was carried out like this. The number of nucleated cells in each sample was estimated by amplification of reference gene primers within the assay. Sequence reads were collapsed and filtered to measure the absolute abundance of every unique TCRbeta CDR3 rearrangement. For each sample, productive Simpson clonality was calculated as the square root of Simpson's diversity index over productive rearrangements. TCRdb took over this immuneACCESS table, retaining in-frame rearrangements with V and J assigned. Such tables are incomplete; in checked studies, under half of the missing clones stem from an unresolved V gene, and the remainder is unexplained. That table is the source of V, J and clone size, and D and trimming were worked out from the DNA. The sample table lists a few hundred thousand clones, about 88% of them with a count of one. The ten largest clonotypes hold approximately 8.3% of the sample.

Participants in the prospective study were enrolled through a virtual design, were aged 18 to 89 years, and lived in approximately 25 United States geographic areas. To assign participants to cohorts, the prospective study relied on clinical history that participants themselves reported in a screening survey and a study questionnaire. Recovered participants in ImmuneRACE Cohort 3 were defined as having two consecutive negative NP/OP PCR tests, clearance from a healthcare professional, or resolution of symptoms. In the prospective study, whole blood, serum and a nasopharyngeal or oropharyngeal swab were collected from each participant by mobile phlebotomists. Over a roughly 2-month period, participants in the prospective study had the option of providing additional blood draws and questionnaires. Blood samples from the prospective study were shipped frozen or at room temperature prior to DNA extraction.

The CDR3 spans 14 residues, from the cysteine through the phenylalanine. Of all the DNA, just the CDR3 is kept, 42 bases in frame from base 1. A distance of 13 bases separates the germline ends of V and J, which lose 4 bases and 6 bases respectively. Reading the germline V gene gives CDR1 WSHSY and CDR2 SAAADI. This clone came up a few times. Its antigen is unknown. No qualities accompany the bases; no much larger clone lies one base away. The clonotype comes from a woman aged 60 to 75 who had recovered from COVID-19. The chain is encoded by TRBV10-2 joined to TRBJ1-5; the D gene remains uncertain. Input material: PBMCs or T cells enriched from blood (not recorded which). The CDR3 here reads CASSGAGGSQPQHF. At the DNA level, the sequence is TGCGCCAGCAGTGGGGCTGGAGGGAGTCAGCCCCAGCATTTT.